This TCR beta chain was retrieved from a study of OX40 agonist ivuxolimab in advanced cancers. Assay used: immunoSEQ multiplex PCR; TCRdb lists only in-frame clones, some missing. Among approximately 69,000 clones, approximately 81% were seen once, and the ten largest hold approximately 8%. There are 12 residues in the CDR3. Per the germline V gene, CDR1 is SQVTM and CDR2 is ANQGSEA. V dropped 5 bases and J dropped 4 bases, with 9 bases sitting between them. The receptor was isolated from an adult with an advanced solid tumor such as melanoma, head and neck, liver or kidney cancer. Sequencing was performed on CD4+ or CD8+ T cells sorted from blood, taken in a trial of the OX40 agonist ivuxolimab. This chain links TRBV29-1 with TRBJ1-3; the D is unclear. CDR3 in DNA: TGCAGCGTTCGGGTTCCGGGAAACACCATATATTTT. Translation: CSVRVPGNTIYF.